This T cell receptor (beta chain) came from a study of T cell changes during pregnancy in multiple sclerosis. Using immunoSEQ multiplex PCR, the repertoire was profiled, and TCRdb retains in-frame clones only, with some absent. Of 55,000 to 85,000 clones in the sample, 80% to 95% were seen once. This clonotype was sampled from a female donor with multiple sclerosis, enrolled in a pregnancy study. The sample was peripheral blood, taken in the second trimester of pregnancy.

The CDR3 coding sequence is TGTGCTAGTGGTTTTGCCGGGGGGCTCGGGGAGCTGTTTTTT. Protein sequence: CASGFAGGLGELFF. The V call is TRBV12-5, the J call TRBJ2-2; possibly TRBD2 for D (7 bases). Per the germline V gene, CDR1 is LGHNT and CDR2 is FRNRAP. The CDR3 runs 14 residues. The V and J ends lost 3 bases and 7 bases respectively, with 12 bases between them.